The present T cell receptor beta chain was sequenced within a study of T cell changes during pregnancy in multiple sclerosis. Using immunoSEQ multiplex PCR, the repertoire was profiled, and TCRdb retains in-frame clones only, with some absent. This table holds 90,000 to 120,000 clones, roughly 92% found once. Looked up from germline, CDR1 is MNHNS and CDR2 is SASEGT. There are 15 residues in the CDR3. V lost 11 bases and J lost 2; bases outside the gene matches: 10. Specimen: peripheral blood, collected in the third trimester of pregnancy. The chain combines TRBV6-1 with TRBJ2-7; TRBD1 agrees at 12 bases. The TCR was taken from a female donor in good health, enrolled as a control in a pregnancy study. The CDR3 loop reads CAARGWDRGPYEQYF. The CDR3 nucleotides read TGTGCCGCCAGGGGGTGGGACAGGGGGCCCTACGAGCAGTACTTC.